Following are 18 T cell receptor beta chains from one sample sequenced in a study of cytomegalovirus exposure and HLA in healthy donors. PCR amplification relied on 60 Vbeta primers (plus 13 Jbeta primers). TCRdb's table, derived via immunoSEQ multiplex PCR, lists solely in-frame clones and lacks some. Of 150,000 to 200,000 clones in the sample, over 70% were seen once. The sample taken for sequencing was PBMCs. These receptor sequences come from a male donor in good health and CMV-seronegative.

A word on this clone: A junction end diverges from the germline sequence, so it may reflect a read error. This sequence joins TRBV29-1 and TRBJ1-1; D is possibly TRBD1 (6 bases). The CDR3 is 12 residues long. Per germline, CDR1 SQVTM and CDR2 ANQGSEA. The CDR3 sequence is CSRQEPGLPLEF. The CDR3 DNA sequence: TGCAGCAGACAGGAGCCTGGCCTCCCACTCGAGTTT.

The gene calls are TRBV28 and TRBJ1-5; 7 bases line up with TRBD1. Looked up from germline, CDR1 is MDHEN and CDR2 is SYDVKM. CDR3 size: 15 residues. With 5 bases clipped from V and 3 bases from J, the junction kept 7 bases outside the gene matches. CDR3 loop: CASSMLTGNNQPQHF. The CDR3 nucleotides are TGTGCCAGCAGTATGCTGACAGGGAACAATCAGCCCCAGCATTTT.

This clone was seen a few times. This chain joins TRBV29-1 and TRBJ1-2, with D maybe TRBD1 (6 bases). The CDR3 covers 14 residues. Germline V gene sequence: CDR1 SQVTM, CDR2 ANQGSEA. Trimming stripped 6 bases from V and 4 bases from J, with 18 bases between. Here the CDR3 reads CSVNSQGNLYGYTF. CDR3 sequence (DNA): TGCAGCGTGAATTCACAGGGAAACCTCTATGGCTACACCTTC.

V and J are TRBV10-3 and TRBJ2-5; D might be TRBD1 (6 bases). The J call may be in error: the DNA end matches TRBJ2-7 better. CDR3 length: 12 residues. Germline CDR1 ENHRY, CDR2 SYGVKD. CDR3 region: CAIKAGADEQYF. The CDR3 DNA is TGTGCCATCAAGGCAGGGGCCGACGAGCAGTACTTC.

The chain recombines TRBV29-1 with TRBJ2-3; D is uncertain. The CDR3 has 15 residues. The germline CDR1 and CDR2 sequences are SQVTM and ANQGSEA. V lost 6 bases to trimming and J lost 0 bases, with 16 bases between them. The CDR3 region is CSVLLLTTSTDTQYF. Written as DNA, the CDR3 is TGCAGCGTCCTCTTATTGACAACTAGCACAGATACGCAGTATTTT.

Comments on this clone: Other DNA sequences within the sample encode an identical CDR3. The gene calls are TRBV7-2 and TRBJ2-7; D is unresolved. In germline, CDR1 is SGHTA, CDR2 FQGNSA. The CDR3 runs 15 residues. Between the trimmed V and J ends, which lost 1 base and 0 bases, there was a span of 10 bases. The CDR3 DNA reads TGTGCCAGCAGCTTAGAATCCGGTAGCTCCTACGAGCAGTACTTC. Translation gives CASSLESGSSYEQYF. Filled out from reference TRBV7-2 and TRBJ2-7, the complete variable domain reads GAGVSQSPSNKVTEKGKDVELRCDPISGHTALYWYRQSLGQGLEFLIYFQGNSAPDKSGLPSDRFSAERTGGSVSTLTIQRTQQEDSAVYLCASSLESGSSYEQYFGPGTRLTVT.

A remark on this clone: The junction departs from the called germline gene at one end, perhaps through a read error. The V gene is TRBV6-1, the J gene TRBJ2-2, with D possibly being TRBD2 (5 bases). Germline CDR1 MNHNS, CDR2 SASEGT. This CDR3 spans 14 amino acids. This chain's CDR3 is CASSEAPNTGKLFF. As DNA, the CDR3 is TGTGCCAGCAGTGAAGCTCCGAACACCGGGAAGCTGTTTTTT.

This clone was seen a handful of times. The chain uses TRBV9 and TRBJ2-5, with D possibly matching TRBD2 (5 bases). Germline V gene lookup returns CDR1 SGDLS and CDR2 YYNGEE. The length of the CDR3 is 17 residues. Deletions cut 0 bases from V and 2 bases from J, with 17 bases between. The CDR3 nucleotides read TGTGCCAGCAGCGTAGGGCCCCACTTTAGCGATCAAGAGACCCAGTACTTC. Translated, it gives CASSVGPHFSDQETQYF.

A few counts support this clone. The rearrangement links TRBV28 to TRBJ2-5; no clear D gene. The V end lost 1 base, the J end lost 5 bases, and 5 bases lay between the germline ends. This CDR3 region has 12 residues. CDR1 is MDHEN, CDR2 SYDVKM, per germline. CDR3 sequence reads: CASSLSGETQYF. The CDR3 DNA follows: TGTGCCAGCAGTTTATCCGGGGAGACCCAGTACTTC.

There are a few counts of this clone. The chain joins TRBV28 to TRBJ2-5, with 9 bases identical to TRBD2. The CDR3 is 17 residues long. Germline V CDR1 and CDR2: MDHEN, SYDVKM. Losses at the gene ends were 1 base for V and 1 base for J; bases not matched to a gene: 7. The CDR3 region has the DNA TGTGCCAGCAGTTTATCCTGGACTAGCGCATCCCAAGAGACCCAGTACTTC. Translation: CASSLSWTSASQETQYF.

The genes are TRBV19 and TRBJ1-2; 10 bases map to TRBD1. Trimming cost V 7 bases and J 5 bases; bases outside gene matches: 7. The CDR3 spans 14 residues. Germline CDR1 is LNHDA and CDR2 is SQIVND (reference sequence). In DNA, the CDR3 is TGTGCCAGTAAAAGACAGGGGGCAAGTTATGGCTACACCTTC. It codes for CASKRQGASYGYTF.

This rearrangement joins TRBV7-2 to TRBJ2-1; TRBD2 matches at 11 bases. The V and J ends lost 5 bases and 3 bases, in that order; junction bases with no gene match: 3. CDR1 SGHTA and CDR2 FQGNSA come from the germline V gene. The CDR3 loop spans 15 amino acids. This CDR3 reads CASSPGTSGYNEQFF. The CDR3 DNA reads as TGTGCCAGCAGCCCCGGGACTAGCGGCTACAATGAGCAGTTCTTC.

This clone was seen a few times. V is TRBV2 and J is TRBJ1-2, with TRBD1 identical over 10 bases. Germline-derived CDR1 and CDR2 are SNHLY and FYNNEI. The CDR3 contains 14 residues. The V segment lost 4 bases and the J segment 8 bases; nucleotides outside the gene matches: 7. In DNA form, the CDR3 reads TGTGCCAGCAGTGTTAGACAGGGGGCGAAGGGCTACACCTTC. Translated: CASSVRQGAKGYTF.

The rearrangement uses TRBV10-3 and TRBJ1-5, with 9 bases lining up with TRBD1. The germline V gene encodes CDR1 ENHRY and CDR2 SYGVKD. V gave up 6 bases and J gave up 7 bases; unmatched junction bases: 7. This CDR3 has 14 residues. Written as DNA, the CDR3 is TGTGCCATCAGAGGGGACAGGGAAGGCCAGCCCCAGCATTTT. Translated: CAIRGDREGQPQHF.

The V call is TRBV27, the J call TRBJ2-1; D not certain. This CDR3 is 13 amino acids long. V was trimmed by 0 bases and J by 4 bases, leaving 4 bases between them. Germline CDR1 and CDR2: MNHEY and SMNVEV (reference sequence). This CDR3 reads CASSLSLYNEQFF. The CDR3 DNA sequence: TGTGCCAGCAGTTTATCACTTTACAATGAGCAGTTCTTC.

The CDR3 nucleotides read TGTGCCAGCAGCCTGGGGGGGACCATCTCTGGAAACACCATATATTTT. Protein sequence: CASSLGGTISGNTIYF. V and J are TRBV7-6 and TRBJ1-3; D is possibly TRBD1 (5 bases). Germline V gives CDR1 SGHVS, CDR2 FNYEAQ. The CDR3 runs to 16 residues. The V gene lost 5 bases and the J gene lost 0 bases, with 14 bases spanning the gap. The whole variable domain, remainder taken from reference TRBV7-6 and TRBJ1-3, is GAGVSQSPRYKVTKRGQDVALRCDPISGHVSLYWYRQALGQGPEFLTYFNYEAQQDKSGLPNDRFSAERPEGSISTLTIQRTEQRDSAMYRCASSLGGTISGNTIYFGEGSWLTVV.

The rearrangement uses TRBV6-5 and TRBJ2-7; a possible D gene is TRBD2 (5 bases). There are 15 residues in the CDR3. The germline V and J ends were trimmed by 6 bases and 0 bases, with 15 bases remaining between them. Germline assignment: CDR1 MNHEY and CDR2 SVGAGI. CDR3 region: CASSLGSTSSYEQYF. CDR3 sequence (DNA): TGTGCCAGCAGCCTAGGGAGCACCAGCTCCTACGAGCAGTACTTC.

This clone has just a few counts. The V call is TRBV19, the J call TRBJ2-7; 7 nucleotides agree with TRBD1. V gave up 3 bases and J gave up 3 bases; unmatched junction bases: 2. This CDR3 is built from 13 residues. Germline lookup yields CDR1 LNHDA and CDR2 SQIVND (reference sequence). CDR3 sequence reads: CASSMGDSYEQYF. The DNA of the CDR3 is TGTGCCAGTAGTATGGGGGACAGCTACGAGCAGTACTTC.